This entry is about one T cell receptor beta chain. Its cognate antigen is unknown. This sample was taken from a study of T cells expressing NK-cell markers. Notes on the study in general: HCMV specificity of the expanded NKG2C+ T cell clones was not established. The share of CD8+ T cells held by dominant NKG2C+ clonotypes was about 1.0-8% in six donors. These same clonotypes (in several donors) also led the CD3+CD56-NKG2C+ fraction.

This CDR3 has 15 residues. The germline V gene encodes CDR1 SEHNR and CDR2 FQNEAQ (reference sequence). A 5'RACE template switching approach incorporating UMIs was used to make TCR beta cDNA. TCRdb derives one entry per CDR3 protein from the 5' RACE reads, leaving out DNA. The sample includes under 500,000 distinct CDR3 sequences. The specimen sequenced was blood T cells: a sorted CD56 or NKG2C T cell subset, CD4+ or CD8+ T cells, or bulk PBMC T cells (not recorded which). The chain combines TRBV7-9 with TRBJ2-2; TCRdb gives TRBD2 as the D gene, but with no DNA this cannot be confirmed. The TCR originated in a woman between 18 and 70 years old in good health. The CDR3 loop reads CASYRELGFTGELFF.